These T cell receptor beta chains were read from a single sample in a study of T cell responses to AZD1222 COVID-19 vaccine. The assay was immunoSEQ multiplex PCR, and TCRdb's table has in-frame clones only and misses some. Of more than 90,000 clones listed, roughly 84% were seen once; the top ten hold approximately 9.4%. The sequencing used peripheral blood, collected on day 0 of AZD1222 vaccination. The receptor source for this set is an adult in good health. The CDR3 runs from the conserved cysteine through the conserved F or W. D genes are given only for firm matches. The listing skips clone size in some rows; elsewhere it reads once, few, many or a size class.

V gene	CDR3 length	J gene	D gene	clone size	CDR3 DNA	CDR3 protein
TRBV6-1	13	TRBJ1-2	-	few	TGTGCCAGCAGTGAAGCGGGACGGGATGGCTACACCTTC	CASSEAGRDGYTF
TRBV5-1	14	TRBJ2-1	-	few	TGCGCCAGCAGCTTGGTGGACGGTCGGAATGAGCAGTTCTTC	CASSLVDGRNEQFF
TRBV19	15	TRBJ1-2	-	once	TGTGCCAGCACAAGGACCCCTCATGGTAGCTATGGCTACACCTTC	CASTRTPHGSYGYTF
TRBV6-5	12	TRBJ2-3	-	-	TGTGCCGCAGGGAGGTACGCAGATACGCAGTATTTT	CAAGRYADTQYF
TRBV3-1/TRBV3-2	15	TRBJ2-5	TRBD2	-	TGTGCCAGCAGCCAAGCGGGGGGTTTCCAAGAGACCCAGTACTTC	CASSQAGGFQETQYF
TRBV3-1/TRBV3-2	17	TRBJ2-5	TRBD2	once	TGTGCCAGCAGCCAAACGGGACTAGCGAGATACCAAGAGACCCAGTACTTC	CASSQTGLARYQETQYF
TRBV4-2	14	TRBJ1-2	TRBD1	-	TGTGCCAGCAGCGGACAGGACGGATCATATGGCTACACCTTC	CASSGQDGSYGYTF
TRBV6-2/TRBV6-3	16	TRBJ1-5	-	-	TGTGCCAGCACCCCTATGGGGGTATGGAGCAATCAGCCCCAGCATTTT	CASTPMGVWSNQPQHF
TRBV19	13	TRBJ1-2	-	-	TGTGCCAGTAGTATGTCCACGAACTATGGCTACACCTTC	CASSMSTNYGYTF
TRBV30	13	TRBJ1-2	-	-	TGTGCCTGGAGTGCACCGCTGGTAGGGGGCTACACCTTC	CAWSAPLVGGYTF
TRBV29-1	13	TRBJ1-4	-	-	TGCAGCGTTGAGACGGGGTTGAATGAAAAACTGTTTTTT	CSVETGLNEKLFF
TRBV10-3	14	TRBJ1-3	TRBD1	-	TGTGCCAGCTCGGGACAGATCTCTGGAAACACCATATATTTT	CASSGQISGNTIYF
TRBV28	16	TRBJ2-7	TRBD2	-	TGTGCCATCTCCGGGACTAGCGGGGCCCCTGGGTACGAGCAGTACTTC	CAISGTSGAPGYEQYF
TRBV6-2/TRBV6-3	17	TRBJ2-2	TRBD2	-	TGTGCCAGCAGTTTCGGACTAGCGGAGATGAACACCGGGGAGCTGTTTTTT	CASSFGLAEMNTGELFF
TRBV10-3	14	TRBJ2-5	-	once	TGTGCCATCGCCCGCGCGGGGCGACAAGAGACCCAGTACTTC	CAIARAGRQETQYF
TRBV29-1	12	TRBJ2-1	-	-	TGCAGCGTTCGGACGGACTACAATGAGCAGTTCTTC	CSVRTDYNEQFF
TRBV4-1	17	TRBJ1-4	-	-	TGCGCCAGCAGCCCCCGGGACCTAGCGGCAACTAATGAAAAACTGTTTTTT	CASSPRDLAATNEKLFF
TRBV19	15	TRBJ1-3	-	-	TGTGCCAGTACCGGAGGGTCTTACTCTGGAAACACCATATATTTT	CASTGGSYSGNTIYF
TRBV3-1/TRBV3-2	14	TRBJ1-3	-	-	TGTGCCAGTGGTCGGCGAAGCGACGGAAACACCATATATTTT	CASGRRSDGNTIYF
TRBV18	15	TRBJ2-3	-	-	TGTGCCAGCTCACCAAAGCGGGCTCGCACAGATACGCAGTATTTT	CASSPKRARTDTQYF
TRBV5-6	13	TRBJ2-5	-	-	TGTGCCAGCAGCTTGAAGGGGCCGGAGACCCAGTACTTC	CASSLKGPETQYF
TRBV7-6	15	TRBJ2-1	-	-	TGTGCCAGCAGCCCCCAGCCGTTGCAGTCCCCCGAGCAGTTCTTC	CASSPQPLQSPEQFF
TRBV7-6	15	TRBJ1-1	TRBD1	few	TGTGCCAGCAGCCCGAGCAGGGGGGGCAACACTGAAGCTTTCTTT	CASSPSRGGNTEAFF
TRBV6-5	14	TRBJ2-5	TRBD1	-	TGTGCCAGCAGTTACACGGGACAGGGGGAGACCCAGTACTTC	CASSYTGQGETQYF
TRBV18	14	TRBJ2-7	-	-	TGTGCCAGCTCATTGGACAGCGCTTTCTACGAGCAGTACTTC	CASSLDSAFYEQYF
TRBV5-1	14	TRBJ1-6	TRBD1	-	TGCGCCAGCAGCTTGTCAGGGGGCGCGACACCCCTCCACTTT	CASSLSGGATPLHF
TRBV28	15	TRBJ2-5	TRBD2	-	TGTGCCAGCAGTATTTGGCGGGAGGCTGGGGAGACCCAGTACTTC	CASSIWREAGETQYF
TRBV5-4	14	TRBJ2-7	-	-	TGTGCCAGCAGCTTGAGCCAGGGCAGCTACGAGCAGTACTTC	CASSLSQGSYEQYF
TRBV9	15	TRBJ2-1	-	once	TGTGCCAGCAGCGAGTCTCGGGCCTCCTACAATGAGCAGTTCTTC	CASSESRASYNEQFF
TRBV28	16	TRBJ1-3	-	-	TGTGCCAGCAGTTCGTACGGTTCCAGCTCTGGAAACACCATATATTTT	CASSSYGSSSGNTIYF
TRBV6-5	15	TRBJ2-3	-	-	TGTGCCAGCAGTCGAACCGGGACTCACACAGATACGCAGTATTTT	CASSRTGTHTDTQYF
TRBV5-1	15	TRBJ1-5	-	-	TGCGCCAGCAGCTTCCAGGAGGATAGCAATCAGCCCCAGCATTTT	CASSFQEDSNQPQHF
TRBV18	16	TRBJ2-2	-	-	TGTGCCAGCTCACCCTGGGCCGGGGGACACACCGGGGAGCTGTTTTTT	CASSPWAGGHTGELFF
TRBV12-5	16	TRBJ2-1	-	-	TGTGCTAGTGGGCCAAGGTGGCGGGCCGACTACAATGAGCAGTTCTTC	CASGPRWRADYNEQFF
TRBV5-1	16	TRBJ2-3	-	-	TGCGCCAGCAGCTTGTCTAGCCAGAGTGGCACAGATACGCAGTATTTT	CASSLSSQSGTDTQYF
TRBV27	18	TRBJ1-2	-	-	TGTGCCAGCAGTTTAGGAAAATCACAGGGCAAAAGAAGGTATGGCTACACCTTC	CASSLGKSQGKRRYGYTF
TRBV28	12	TRBJ1-2	-	-	TGTGCCAGCAGTTTATCACGCTATGGCTACACCTTC	CASSLSRYGYTF
TRBV28	11	TRBJ2-7	-	-	TGTGCCAGCAGGGCTGACTACGAGCAGTACTTC	CASRADYEQYF
TRBV6-2/TRBV6-3	14	TRBJ2-1	-	-	TGTGCCAGCAGTTACTGGCATACCTACAATGAGCAGTTCTTC	CASSYWHTYNEQFF
TRBV7-2	15	TRBJ1-1	TRBD1	-	TGTGCCAGCAGCTTAGCGGGGACAGGGAACACTGAAGCTTTCTTT	CASSLAGTGNTEAFF
TRBV5-5	14	TRBJ1-2	-	-	TGTGCCAGCACCCGGGAGGCCAATCTTTATGGCTACACCTTC	CASTREANLYGYTF
TRBV27	13	TRBJ1-1	-	-	TGTGCCAGCAGTTTAATCGGGCCGCAGGAAGCTTTCTTT	CASSLIGPQEAFF
TRBV7-8	12	TRBJ2-7	-	-	TGTGCCAGCAGCCCGGCCTCCTACGAGCAGTACTTC	CASSPASYEQYF
TRBV11-1	14	TRBJ1-2	-	-	TGTGCCAGCAGCCGTCTTGACAGCTTCTATGGCTACACCTTC	CASSRLDSFYGYTF